What follows are 31 T cell receptor beta chains derived from one specimen sequenced in a study of beta chain features in type 1 diabetes. Antigen specificity for these receptors is unknown. Study-level results: Across all four CD4+ subsets, people with type 1 diabetes showed modestly shorter TCRB CDR3s.

As every portion of the isolated RNA was reverse transcribed, the sequencing read expressed TCRB transcripts. TCRdb keeps only in-frame clones here, not all; method: immunoSEQ multiplex PCR. The table lists hundreds of thousands of clones, 10% to 15% of them singletons. Sequenced input: naive CD4+ T cells from blood. The receptor set was obtained from a woman aged 18-29 years with type 1 diabetes.

The gene calls are TRBV14 and TRBJ2-3, with TRBD2 identical over 8 bases. The germline V gene encodes CDR1 SGHDN and CDR2 FVKESK. This CDR3 is built from 17 residues. V lost 1 base and J lost 2; bases outside the gene matches: 8. Written as DNA, the CDR3 is TGTGCCAGCAGCCAAGGTCCAGCGGGGGATTACACAGATACGCAGTATTTT. Translated: CASSQGPAGDYTDTQYF.

A few counts support this clone. This chain connects TRBV28 to TRBJ2-7, with 10 positions matching TRBD2. The V and J ends lost 4 bases and 3 bases, in that order; junction bases with no gene match: 6. The germline gives CDR1 MDHEN, CDR2 SYDVKM. The CDR3 totals 15 residues. CDR3 amino acids: CASSSSGSRGYEQYF. Here the CDR3 DNA reads TGTGCCAGCAGTTCTAGCGGGAGTCGTGGCTACGAGCAGTACTTC.

The V call is TRBV6-1, the J call TRBJ2-5; D gene ambiguous. The CDR3 loop spans 10 amino acids. V shed 7 bases and J shed 7 bases, with 7 bases lying between them. Germline CDR1 and CDR2: MNHNS and SASEGT. The CDR3 DNA reads as TGTGCCAGCAATACTGGGACCCAGTACTTC. Translation: CASNTGTQYF.

This clone was recorded a few times. The V gene is TRBV7-2, the J gene TRBJ2-7, with TRBD2 identical over 11 bases. The CDR3 runs to 14 residues. After removal of 6 bases from V and 6 bases from J, the junction contained 7 bases not matched to a gene. Germline V CDR1 and CDR2: SGHTA, FQGNSA. CDR3 DNA sequence: TGTGCCAGCAGGGTACTAGCGGGAGCCCGCGAGCAGTACTTC. Protein: CASRVLAGAREQYF.

The chain couples TRBV5-6 to TRBJ1-3; 8 nucleotides align to TRBD1. The CDR3 consists of 16 residues. Germline values: CDR1 SGHDT, CDR2 YYEEEE. The V gene end was trimmed by 3 bases and the J gene end by 3 bases; junction bases not matched to a gene: 8. The CDR3 reads CASSSIDRGYGNTIYF. CDR3 DNA: TGTGCCAGCAGCTCGATTGACAGGGGCTATGGAAACACCATATATTTT.

V gene TRBV27 combines with J gene TRBJ2-1, with 12 bases identical to TRBD2. The CDR3 runs to 18 residues. Germline V gene sequence: CDR1 MNHEY, CDR2 SMNVEV (reference sequence). The V gene end was trimmed by 3 bases and the J gene end by 5 bases; junction bases not matched to a gene: 11. CDR3 sequence: CASSFLAGGLSYHNEQFF. CDR3 DNA: TGTGCCAGCAGTTTCCTAGCGGGGGGGCTATCTTACCACAATGAGCAGTTCTTC.

V usage is TRBV11-2 and J usage is TRBJ2-1; D possibly corresponds to TRBD2 (5 bases). Trimming removed 0 bases from V and 12 bases from J, with 9 bases in between. Germline loops: CDR1 SGHAT, CDR2 FQNNGV. CDR3 length: 12 amino acids. The CDR3 DNA reads TGTGCCAGCAGCTTAGAGAGGGAAGCGCAGTTCTTC. Amino acids: CASSLEREAQFF.

The CDR3 sequence: CASETADNSPLHF. The CDR3, as DNA: TGTGCCAGCGAGACAGCAGATAATTCACCCCTCCACTTT. V gene TRBV6-6 combines with J gene TRBJ1-6, with D perhaps TRBD1 (5 bases). The germline V and J ends were trimmed by 8 bases and 5 bases, with 10 bases remaining between them. CDR1 MNHNY and CDR2 SVGAGI come from the germline V gene (reference sequence). The CDR3 has 13 residues.

The rearrangement joins TRBV29-1 to TRBJ1-5, with a weak D call TRBD1 (5 bases). The germline V gene has CDR1 SQVTM and CDR2 ANQGSEA. The CDR3 covers 15 residues. Between the trimmed V and J ends, which lost 6 bases and 0 bases, there was a span of 15 bases. The CDR3 loop is CSVAYDSYSNQPQHF. CDR3 in DNA: TGCAGCGTCGCGTACGACAGTTATAGCAATCAGCCCCAGCATTTT.

This clone was observed a few times. V and J are TRBV10-2 and TRBJ1-4; a weak D match, TRBD1 (5 bases). This CDR3 has 14 residues. Trimming stripped 6 bases from V and 0 bases from J, with 8 bases between. CDR1 and CDR2 (germline): WSHSY, SAAADI. This CDR3 is CASRTGTTNEKLFF. The CDR3 nucleotides are TGCGCCAGCAGAACAGGCACAACTAATGAAAAACTGTTTTTT.

This clone was recorded a few times. This chain links TRBV14 with TRBJ1-2; 7 bases are a match to TRBD1. CDR3 size: 16 residues. V lost 3 bases, J lost 2 bases, and 9 bases stayed unmatched. Germline values: CDR1 SGHDN, CDR2 FVKESK. CDR3 residues: CASSHPGGGSNYGYTF. The CDR3 DNA is TGTGCCAGCAGCCATCCGGGAGGGGGCTCGAACTATGGCTACACCTTC.

J is TRBJ2-7 and V is TRBV11-2; D uncertain. In germline, CDR1 is SGHAT, CDR2 FQNNGV. This CDR3 spans 14 amino acids. The V end lost 5 bases, the J end lost 3 bases, and 14 bases lay between the germline ends. CDR3 residues: CASSPPRADYEQYF. CDR3 DNA sequence: TGTGCCAGCAGCCCCCCTCGCGCCGACTACGAGCAGTACTTC.

This clone occurred a few times. The chain combines TRBV30 with TRBJ1-5, with a weak D call TRBD1 (5 bases). Looked up from germline, CDR1 is GTSNPN and CDR2 is SVGIG (reference sequence). V was pared by 2 bases and J by 4 bases, with 15 bases between. CDR3 length equals 15 residues. The CDR3 nucleotides are TGTGCCTGGAGTCATAGGGGCCGAAGGAATCAGCCCCAGCATTTT. Its protein product is CAWSHRGRRNQPQHF.

The chain links TRBV28 to TRBJ1-4, with 7 positions matching TRBD1. Looked up from germline, CDR1 is MDHEN and CDR2 is SYDVKM. V trimming: 6 bases; J trimming: 8 bases; junction bases outside the gene matches: 9. The CDR3 loop spans 14 amino acids. DNA for the CDR3: TGTGCCAGCAGGCCGACAGGGTCGCCGGAAAAACTGTTTTTT. It yields the protein CASRPTGSPEKLFF.

This clone was seen only a few times. The chain couples TRBV9 to TRBJ1-1, with TRBD1 matching over 10 bases. Germline V lookup: CDR1 SGDLS, CDR2 YYNGEE. CDR3 length: 17 residues. Germline trimming cut 0 bases from V and 4 bases from J; bases unmatched to any gene: 9. The CDR3 bases are TGTGCCAGCAGCGTAGGGGGGGGGACAGGGGAGGCCACTGAAGCTTTCTTT. Its protein is CASSVGGGTGEATEAFF.

This clone was counted only a few times. J is TRBJ2-5 and V is TRBV5-1; TRBD1 agrees at 8 bases. V shed 4 bases, J shed 3 bases, and the junction held 2 bases outside the gene matches. The CDR3 is 13 amino acids. The germline gives CDR1 SGHRS, CDR2 YFSETQ. CDR3 protein: CASSRDRKETQYF. The DNA of the CDR3 is TGCGCCAGCAGCAGGGACAGGAAAGAGACCCAGTACTTC. Full variable domain (outside the CDR3, taken from reference TRBV5-1 and TRBJ2-5): KAGVTQTPRYLIKTRGQQVTLSCSPISGHRSVSWYQQTPGQGLQFLFEYFSETQRNKGNFPGRFSGRQFSNSRSEMNVSTLELGDSALYLCASSRDRKETQYFGPGTRLLVL.

The table lists this clone with a few counts. The chain is built from TRBV9 and TRBJ2-1; weak D call: TRBD2 (6 bases). The CDR3 has 13 amino acids. Germline V lookup: CDR1 SGDLS, CDR2 YYNGEE. Trimming removed 4 bases from V and 8 bases from J, with 13 bases in between. The CDR3: CASSPPAGHEQFF. The DNA of the CDR3 is TGTGCCAGCAGCCCTCCGGCGGGGCATGAGCAGTTCTTC.

This clone occurred a few times. The chain's CDR3 is CASSSGPGAYGYTF. In nucleotides, the CDR3 is TGTGCCAGCAGCTCAGGTCCTGGCGCCTATGGCTACACCTTC. The chain combines TRBV7-9 with TRBJ1-2; no clear D. The CDR3 sequence is 14 residues long. With 4 bases removed from V and 4 bases from J, the gap between germline ends came to 13 bases. Germline lookup yields CDR1 SEHNR and CDR2 FQNEAQ (reference sequence).

This sequence joins TRBV27 and TRBJ2-2; weak D call: TRBD2 (5 bases). The CDR3 length is 14 residues. Trimming took off 4 bases at V and 6 bases at J, with 12 bases between the two ends. Germline lookup yields CDR1 MNHEY and CDR2 SMNVEV (reference sequence). The CDR3 protein is CASSWSSSPGELFF. As DNA, the CDR3 is TGTGCCAGCAGTTGGTCTAGCTCCCCCGGGGAGCTGTTTTTT.

This clone turned up a few times. The chain is built from TRBV5-1 and TRBJ2-3; 13 bases match TRBD2. Germline V CDR1 and CDR2: SGHRS, YFSETQ. The ends lost 3 bases at V and 3 bases at J; junction bases unmatched: 4. This CDR3 region has 16 residues. The DNA of the CDR3 is TGCGCCAGCAGCTATGGACTAGCGGGGGTTACAGATACGCAGTATTTT. It specifies CASSYGLAGVTDTQYF.

The J gene is TRBJ2-1, the V gene TRBV11-2; D is uncertain. The germline V gene has CDR1 SGHAT and CDR2 FQNNGV. V was cut by 5 bases and J by 3 bases, with 5 bases left in between. The CDR3 is made up of 12 amino acids. The CDR3 nucleotides are TGTGCCAGCAGCCCCCGCTACAATGAGCAGTTCTTC. Translating it yields CASSPRYNEQFF.

The V call is TRBV7-2, the J call TRBJ2-7; 10 nucleotides line up with TRBD2. Per germline, CDR1 SGHTA and CDR2 FQGNSA. Unmatched junction bases numbered 3, after V lost 3 bases and J lost 1 base. The CDR3 loop spans 15 amino acids. The CDR3 DNA follows: TGTGCCAGCAGCTTTGGTAGCGGGAGGTCCTACGAGCAGTACTTC. The encoded protein is CASSFGSGRSYEQYF.

J is TRBJ1-6 and V is TRBV19; 10 bases match TRBD1. The germline CDR1 and CDR2 sequences are LNHDA and SQIVND (reference sequence). This CDR3 is built from 15 residues. V was clipped by 10 bases and J by 9 bases; unmatched bases: 12. The CDR3 sequence: CATRDRGTPVSPLHF. CDR3 coding DNA: TGTGCCACACGGGACAGGGGCACTCCGGTTTCACCCCTCCACTTT.

The chain uses TRBV7-9 and TRBJ2-1, with 9 bases matching TRBD1. Germline loops: CDR1 SEHNR, CDR2 FQNEAQ (reference sequence). Trimming cost V 6 bases and J 13 bases; bases outside gene matches: 7. The CDR3 extends over 12 amino acids. The CDR3 DNA is TGTGCCAGCAGATCAACAGGGGGCCCTCAGTTCTTC. It specifies CASRSTGGPQFF. Full variable domain (remainder filled in from reference TRBV7-9 and TRBJ2-1): DTGVSQNPRHKITKRGQNVTFRCDPISEHNRLYWYRQTLGQGPEFLTYFQNEAQLEKSRLLSDRFSAERPKGSFSTLEIQRTEQGDSAMYLCASRSTGGPQFFGPGTRLTVL.

DNA for the CDR3: TGCAGCGTTGAAGTACAGCCCTACGAGCAGTACTTC. The encoded protein is CSVEVQPYEQYF. The rearrangement links TRBV29-1 to TRBJ2-7; D gene unclear. CDR1 is SQVTM and CDR2 is ANQGSEA in the germline V gene. CDR3 size: 12 residues. Deletions cut 1 base from V and 2 bases from J, with 6 bases between.

This clone was detected a few times. This rearrangement joins TRBV4-1 to TRBJ1-5; 8 nucleotides line up with TRBD1. Germline V CDR1 and CDR2: MGHRA, YSYEKL. V lost 2 bases to trimming and J lost 9 bases; unmatched junction nucleotides: 6. The CDR3 runs 14 residues. This CDR3 reads CASSQPTGEGPQHF. The CDR3 region has the DNA TGCGCCAGCAGCCAACCGACAGGGGAAGGGCCCCAGCATTTT.

This clone has just a few counts. Other DNA sequences from this sample encode an identical CDR3 as well. The V and J genes are TRBV11-2 and TRBJ2-7, with D perhaps TRBD1 (6 bases). V gave up 0 bases and J gave up 2 bases, with 8 bases separating them. Germline V gene data show CDR1 as SGHAT and CDR2 as FQNNGV. This CDR3 has 14 amino acids. The CDR3 bases are TGTGCCAGCAGCTTAGACAGGGGCCCCTACGAGCAGTACTTC. Protein: CASSLDRGPYEQYF.

V and J are TRBV29-1 and TRBJ1-4, with a possible D match to TRBD1 (6 bases). CDR1 and CDR2 from the germline V gene are SQVTM and ANQGSEA. V lost 5 bases and J 2 bases, leaving 12 bases between the germline ends. There are 14 residues in the CDR3. The CDR3 nucleotides read TGCAGCGTTACCTGGACAGTTACTAATGAAAAACTGTTTTTT. It yields the protein CSVTWTVTNEKLFF.

This clone was seen a few times. This chain links TRBV6-5 with TRBJ2-5; 10 bases map to TRBD2. Germline V gene sequence: CDR1 MNHEY, CDR2 SVGAGI. V lost 4 bases and J lost 1; bases outside the gene matches: 3. CDR3 length equals 15 residues. The CDR3 loop reads CASSLGLALQETQYF. CDR3 in DNA: TGTGCCAGCAGTTTGGGACTAGCGCTCCAAGAGACCCAGTACTTC.

V and J are TRBV29-1 and TRBJ2-1; tentative D call: TRBD1 (5 bases). Germline V gene data show CDR1 as SQVTM and CDR2 as ANQGSEA. This CDR3 is built from 12 residues. Trimming shortened V by 7 bases and J by 9 bases, and 16 bases separated the two germline ends. The CDR3 DNA reads TGCAGCGCAAAAGACAGTACGGGTGAGCAGTTCTTC. It translates to CSAKDSTGEQFF.

The chain carries TRBV4-3 and TRBJ1-4; tentative D call: TRBD1 (6 bases). Germline loops: CDR1 LGHNA, CDR2 YSLEER. This CDR3 spans 15 amino acids. V was clipped by 6 bases and J by 4 bases, with 15 bases between them. The CDR3 loop reads CASSHADRDNEKLFF. The CDR3, as DNA: TGCGCCAGCAGTCACGCGGACAGAGATAATGAAAAACTGTTTTTT.